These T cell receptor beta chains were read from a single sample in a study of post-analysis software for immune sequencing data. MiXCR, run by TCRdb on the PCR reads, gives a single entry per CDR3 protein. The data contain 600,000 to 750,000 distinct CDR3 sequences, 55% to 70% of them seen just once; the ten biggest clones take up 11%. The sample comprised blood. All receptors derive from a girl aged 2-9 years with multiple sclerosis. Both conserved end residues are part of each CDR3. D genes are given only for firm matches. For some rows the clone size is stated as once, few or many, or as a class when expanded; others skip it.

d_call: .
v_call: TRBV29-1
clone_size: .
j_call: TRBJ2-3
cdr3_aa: CSVDAHTDTQYF
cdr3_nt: TGCAGCGTTGATGCGCATACAGATACGCAGTATTTT

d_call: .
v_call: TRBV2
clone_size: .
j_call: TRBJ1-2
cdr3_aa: CASIGENYGYTF
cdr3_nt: TGTGCCAGCATAGGGGAGAACTATGGCTACACCTTC

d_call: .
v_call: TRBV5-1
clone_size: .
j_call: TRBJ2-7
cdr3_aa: CASSSTTLPYEQYF
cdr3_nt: TGCGCCAGCAGTTCTACGACCCTACCCTACGAGCAGTACTTC

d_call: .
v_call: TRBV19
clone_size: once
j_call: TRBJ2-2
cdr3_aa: CASSIPRRTGELFF
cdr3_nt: TGTGCCAGTAGTATCCCCCGGCGCACCGGGGAGCTGTTTTTT

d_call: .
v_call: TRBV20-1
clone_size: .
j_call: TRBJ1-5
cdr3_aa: CSAREGRDNQPQHF
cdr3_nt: TGCAGTGCTAGGGAGGGCAGAGACAATCAGCCCCAGCATTTT

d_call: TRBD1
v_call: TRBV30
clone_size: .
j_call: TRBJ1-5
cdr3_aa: CACYPSGGWDRAYQPQHF
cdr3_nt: TGTGCCTGTTACCCATCCGGAGGTTGGGACAGGGCCTATCAGCCCCAGCATTTT

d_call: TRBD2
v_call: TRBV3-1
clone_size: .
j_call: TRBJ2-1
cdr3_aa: CASSQAQTSGEQFF
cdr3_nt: TGTGCCAGCAGCCAAGCCCAGACTAGCGGTGAGCAGTTCTTC

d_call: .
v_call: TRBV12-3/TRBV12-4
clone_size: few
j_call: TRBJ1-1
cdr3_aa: CASSLHTGRTEAFF
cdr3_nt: TGTGCCAGCAGTTTACATACAGGGAGAACTGAAGCTTTCTTT

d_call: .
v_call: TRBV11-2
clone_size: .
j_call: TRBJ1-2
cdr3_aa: CASSLGAGTNYGYTF
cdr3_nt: TGTGCCAGCAGCTTAGGGGCAGGGACTAACTATGGCTACACCTTC

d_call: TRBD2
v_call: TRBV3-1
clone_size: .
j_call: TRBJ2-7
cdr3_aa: CASSHTGTSGYEQYF
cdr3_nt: TGTGCCAGCAGCCATACCGGGACTAGCGGATACGAGCAGTACTTC

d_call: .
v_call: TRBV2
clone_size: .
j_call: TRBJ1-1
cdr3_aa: CASSRDYSTEAFF
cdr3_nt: TGTGCCAGCAGTCGGGACTACTCCACTGAAGCTTTCTTT

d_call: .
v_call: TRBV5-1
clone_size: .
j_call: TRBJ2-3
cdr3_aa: CASSSTIYTDTQYF
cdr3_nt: TGCGCCAGCAGCTCGACTATTTACACAGATACGCAGTATTTT

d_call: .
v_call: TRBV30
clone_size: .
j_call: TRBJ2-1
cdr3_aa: CAWNWRGNNEQFF
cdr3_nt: TGTGCCTGGAACTGGCGGGGAAACAATGAGCAGTTCTTC

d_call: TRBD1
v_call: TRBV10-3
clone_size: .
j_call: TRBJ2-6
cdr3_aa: CAISGADRQGLSGANVLTF
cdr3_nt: TGTGCCATCAGCGGGGCGGACAGGCAGGGGCTCTCTGGGGCCAACGTCCTGACTTTC

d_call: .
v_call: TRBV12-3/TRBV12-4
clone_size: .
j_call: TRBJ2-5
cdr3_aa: CASSPRRNRGGQTQYF
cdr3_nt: TGTGCCAGCAGTCCCCGAAGGAACCGGGGTGGTCAGACCCAGTACTTC

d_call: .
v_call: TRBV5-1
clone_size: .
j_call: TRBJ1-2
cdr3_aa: CASSLGAGRKDYGYTF
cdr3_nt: TGCGCTAGCAGCTTGGGGGCCGGGAGGAAAGACTATGGCTACACCTTC

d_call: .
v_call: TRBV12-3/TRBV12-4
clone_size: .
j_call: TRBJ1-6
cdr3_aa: CASSLTGREDSPLHF
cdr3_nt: TGTGCCAGCAGTTTAACAGGGCGAGAGGATTCACCCCTCCACTTT

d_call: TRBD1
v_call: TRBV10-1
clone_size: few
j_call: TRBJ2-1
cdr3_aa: CASRPGQGVEQFF
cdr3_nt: TGCGCCAGCAGACCGGGACAGGGGGTCGAGCAGTTCTTC

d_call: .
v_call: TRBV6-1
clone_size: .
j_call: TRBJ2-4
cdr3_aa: CASSDVTVGGLAKNIQYF
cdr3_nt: TGTGCCAGCAGTGATGTGACAGTAGGGGGATTAGCCAAAAACATTCAGTACTTC

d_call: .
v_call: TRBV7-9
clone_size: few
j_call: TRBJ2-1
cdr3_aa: CASSYGGHEQFF
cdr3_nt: TGTGCCAGCAGCTACGGGGGGCATGAGCAGTTCTTC

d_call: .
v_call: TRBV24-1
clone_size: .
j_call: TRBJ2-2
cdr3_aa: CATSGLHTGELFF
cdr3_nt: TGTGCCACCAGTGGACTCCACACCGGGGAGCTGTTTTTT

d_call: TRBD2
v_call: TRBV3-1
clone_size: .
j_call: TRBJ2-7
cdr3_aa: CASSGRNSYEQYF
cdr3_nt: TGTGCCAGTAGCGGGAGAAATAGCTACGAGCAGTACTTC

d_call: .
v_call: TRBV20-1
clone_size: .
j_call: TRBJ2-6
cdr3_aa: CSARGPAGANVLTF
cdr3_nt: TGCAGTGCTAGGGGACCGGCTGGGGCCAACGTCCTGACTTTC

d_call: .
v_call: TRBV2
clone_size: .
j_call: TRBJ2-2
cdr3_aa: CASSPRRTDINTGELFF
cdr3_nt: TGTGCCAGCAGTCCCAGGCGCACAGACATAAACACCGGGGAGCTGTTTTTT

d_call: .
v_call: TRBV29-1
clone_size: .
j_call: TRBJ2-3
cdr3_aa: CSVLFSERLADTQYF
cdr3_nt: TGCAGCGTTCTTTTTAGCGAGAGATTGGCAGATACGCAGTATTTT

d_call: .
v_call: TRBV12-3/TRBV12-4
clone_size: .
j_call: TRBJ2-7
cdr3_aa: CASSSGDWGFYEQYF
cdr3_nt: TGTGCCAGCAGCTCAGGGGACTGGGGGTTTTACGAGCAGTACTTC

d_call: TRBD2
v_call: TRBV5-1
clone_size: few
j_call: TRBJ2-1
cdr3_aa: CASSSGLAGAYNEQFF
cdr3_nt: TGCGCCAGCAGCTCCGGACTAGCGGGAGCCTACAATGAGCAGTTCTTC

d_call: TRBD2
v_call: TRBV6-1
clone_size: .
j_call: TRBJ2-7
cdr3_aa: CASEREAFPYEQYF
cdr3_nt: TGTGCCAGCGAGCGGGAGGCCTTCCCTTACGAGCAGTACTTC

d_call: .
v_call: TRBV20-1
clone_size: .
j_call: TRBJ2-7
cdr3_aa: CSARARGRGYEQYF
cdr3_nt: TGCAGTGCTAGAGCCAGAGGGCGGGGCTACGAGCAGTACTTC

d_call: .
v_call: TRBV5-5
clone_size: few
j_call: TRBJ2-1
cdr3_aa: CASSLASRQEQFF
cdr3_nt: TGTGCCAGCAGCTTGGCCTCGAGGCAAGAGCAGTTCTTC

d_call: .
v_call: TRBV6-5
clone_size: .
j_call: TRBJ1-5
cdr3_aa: CASSYNGNQPQHF
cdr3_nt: TGTGCCAGCAGTTATAATGGTAATCAGCCCCAGCATTTT

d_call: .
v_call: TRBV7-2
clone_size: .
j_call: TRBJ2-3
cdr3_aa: CASSLSLASDTQYF
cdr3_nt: TGTGCCAGCAGCTTAAGCCTAGCCTCAGATACGCAGTATTTT